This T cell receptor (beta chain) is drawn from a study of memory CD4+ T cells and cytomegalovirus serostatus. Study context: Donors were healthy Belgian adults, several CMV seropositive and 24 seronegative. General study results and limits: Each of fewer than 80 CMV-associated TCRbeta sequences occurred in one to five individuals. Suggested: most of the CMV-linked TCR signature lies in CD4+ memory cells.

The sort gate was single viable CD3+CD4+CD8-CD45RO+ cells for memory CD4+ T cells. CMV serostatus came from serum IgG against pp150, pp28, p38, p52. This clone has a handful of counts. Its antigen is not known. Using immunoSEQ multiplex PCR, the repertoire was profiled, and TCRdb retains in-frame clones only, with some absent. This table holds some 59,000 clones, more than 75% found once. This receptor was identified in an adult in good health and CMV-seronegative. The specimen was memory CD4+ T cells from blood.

Here the CDR3 reads CASSLDGGNSNQPQHF. The CDR3 DNA is TGCGCCAGCAGCTTGGATGGGGGGAATAGCAATCAGCCCCAGCATTTT. The rearrangement uses TRBV5-1 and TRBJ1-5; D possibly corresponds to TRBD1 (5 bases). CDR1 SGHRS and CDR2 YFSETQ come from the germline V gene. CDR3 length equals 16 residues. V lost 0 bases to trimming and J lost 0 bases, with 10 bases between them.